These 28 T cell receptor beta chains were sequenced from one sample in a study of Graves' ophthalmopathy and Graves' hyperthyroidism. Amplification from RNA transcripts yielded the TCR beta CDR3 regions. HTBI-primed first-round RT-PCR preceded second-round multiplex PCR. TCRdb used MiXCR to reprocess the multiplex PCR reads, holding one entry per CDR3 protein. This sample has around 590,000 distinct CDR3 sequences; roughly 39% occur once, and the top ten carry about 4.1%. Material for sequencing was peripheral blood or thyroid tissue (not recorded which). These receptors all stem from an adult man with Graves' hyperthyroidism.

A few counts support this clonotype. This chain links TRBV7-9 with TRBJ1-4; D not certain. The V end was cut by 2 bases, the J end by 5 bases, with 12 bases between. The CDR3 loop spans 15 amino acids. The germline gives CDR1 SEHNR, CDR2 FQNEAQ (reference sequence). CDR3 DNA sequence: TGTGCCAGCAGCTTAAATAGGTTGTCAAATGAAAAACTGTTTTTT. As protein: CASSLNRLSNEKLFF. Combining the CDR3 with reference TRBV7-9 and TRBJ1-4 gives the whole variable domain DTGVSQNPRHKITKRGQNVTFRCDPISEHNRLYWYRQTLGQGPEFLTYFQNEAQLEKSRLLSDRFSAERPKGSFSTLEIQRTEQGDSAMYLCASSLNRLSNEKLFFGSGTQLSVL.

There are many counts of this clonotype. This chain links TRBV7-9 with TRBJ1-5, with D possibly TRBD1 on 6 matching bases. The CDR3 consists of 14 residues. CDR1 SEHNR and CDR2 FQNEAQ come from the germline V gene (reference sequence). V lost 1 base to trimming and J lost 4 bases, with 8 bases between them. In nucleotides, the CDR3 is TGTGCCAGCAGCTTAGGGACAGCTAATCAGCCCCAGCATTTT. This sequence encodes CASSLGTANQPQHF.

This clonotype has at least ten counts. CDR3 coding DNA: TGTGCCAGCTGCCGACGGGGGGTCGGAAACACCATATATTTT. Translating gives CASCRRGVGNTIYF. This chain links TRBV13 with TRBJ1-3; the D gene is possibly TRBD1 (5 bases). CDR3 size: 14 residues. The germline V gene has CDR1 PRHDT and CDR2 FYEKMQ (reference sequence). Trimming cost V 8 bases and J 4 bases, with 15 bases left between them.

DNA for the CDR3: TGTGCCAGCAGCTGGGACCGCGGGACGCAGTATTTT. It translates to CASSWDRGTQYF. This chain connects TRBV2 to TRBJ2-3; D may correspond to TRBD1 or TRBD2 (5 bases each). CDR1 SNHLY and CDR2 FYNNEI come from the germline V gene. Trimming shortened V by 6 bases and J by 9 bases, and 13 bases separated the two germline ends. The CDR3 length is 12 residues.

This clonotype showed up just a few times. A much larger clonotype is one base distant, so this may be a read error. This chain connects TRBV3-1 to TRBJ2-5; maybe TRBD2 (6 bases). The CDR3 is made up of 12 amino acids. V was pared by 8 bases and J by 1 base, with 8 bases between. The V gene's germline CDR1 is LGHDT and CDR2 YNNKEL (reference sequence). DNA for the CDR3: TGTGCCAGCCGCGGGGCCCAAGAGACCCAGTACTTC. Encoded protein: CASRGAQETQYF.

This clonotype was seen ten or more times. In DNA, the CDR3 is TGTGCCAGCAGTTTCAGGGAGGAGAGCTACGAGCAGTACTTC. Its translation: CASSFREESYEQYF. This chain links TRBV7-8 with TRBJ2-7; weak D call: TRBD2 (6 bases). The length of the CDR3 is 14 residues. Germline V gene lookup returns CDR1 SGHVS and CDR2 FQNEAQ. V was trimmed by 6 bases and J by 3 bases, leaving 15 bases between them.

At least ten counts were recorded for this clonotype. The DNA of the CDR3 is TGTGCCAGCAGCGTTCCTGACAGGTTTGGCTACGAGCAGTACTTC. Translation gives CASSVPDRFGYEQYF. The chain combines TRBV11-2 with TRBJ2-7, with D tentatively TRBD1 (6 bases). The germline V gene encodes CDR1 SGHAT and CDR2 FQNNGV. This CDR3 is built from 15 residues. Trimming removed 5 bases at V and 3 bases at J, with 17 bases between. The full variable domain, in which reference TRBV11-2 and TRBJ2-7 provide the parts outside the CDR3, is EAGVAQSPRYKIIEKRQSVAFWCNPISGHATLYWYQQILGQGPKLLIQFQNNGVVDDSQLPKDRFSAERLKGVDSTLKIQPAKLEDSAVYLCASSVPDRFGYEQYFGPGTRLTVT.

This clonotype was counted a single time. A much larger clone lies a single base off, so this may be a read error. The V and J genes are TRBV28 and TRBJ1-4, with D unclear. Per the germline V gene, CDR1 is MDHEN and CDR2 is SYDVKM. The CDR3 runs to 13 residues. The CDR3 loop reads CASSSGRDEKLSF. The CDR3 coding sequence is TGTGCCAGCAGTTCGGGGAGGGATGAAAAACTGTCTTTT.

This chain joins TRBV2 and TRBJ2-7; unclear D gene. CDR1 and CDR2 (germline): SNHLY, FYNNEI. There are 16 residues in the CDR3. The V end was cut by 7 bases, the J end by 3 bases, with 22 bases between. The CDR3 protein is CASTGRMVLVFYEQYF. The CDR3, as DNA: TGTGCCAGCACAGGTCGGATGGTGTTAGTTTTCTACGAGCAGTACTTC.

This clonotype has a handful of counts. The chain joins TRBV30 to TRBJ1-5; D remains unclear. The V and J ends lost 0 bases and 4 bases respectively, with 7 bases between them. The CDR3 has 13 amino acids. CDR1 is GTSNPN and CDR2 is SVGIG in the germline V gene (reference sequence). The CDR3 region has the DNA TGTGCCTGGAGTGTATTTGCAAATCAGCCCCAGCATTTT. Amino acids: CAWSVFANQPQHF.

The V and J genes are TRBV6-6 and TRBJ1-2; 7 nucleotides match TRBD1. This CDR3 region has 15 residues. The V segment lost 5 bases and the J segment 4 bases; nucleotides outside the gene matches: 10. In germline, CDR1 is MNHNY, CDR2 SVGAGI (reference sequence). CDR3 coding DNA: TGTGCCAGCAGTGTAGCCAGGGGGGAATCCTATGGCTACACCTTC. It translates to CASSVARGESYGYTF.

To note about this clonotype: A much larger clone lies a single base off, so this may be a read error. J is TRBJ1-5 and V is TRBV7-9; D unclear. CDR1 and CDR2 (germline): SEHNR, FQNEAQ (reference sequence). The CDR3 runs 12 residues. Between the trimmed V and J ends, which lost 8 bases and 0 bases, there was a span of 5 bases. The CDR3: CASGNSNQPQHF. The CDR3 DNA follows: TGTGCCAGCGGTAATAGCAATCAGCCCCAGCATTTT.

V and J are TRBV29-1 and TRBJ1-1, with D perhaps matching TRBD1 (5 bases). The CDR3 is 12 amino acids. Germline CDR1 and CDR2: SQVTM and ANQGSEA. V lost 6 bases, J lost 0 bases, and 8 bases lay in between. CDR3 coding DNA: TGCAGCGTCAGGGCACTGAACACTGAAGCTTTCTTT. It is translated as CSVRALNTEAFF.

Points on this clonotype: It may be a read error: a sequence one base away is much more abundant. The CDR3 DNA is TGTGCCAGCAGCCTAAAGTGGGGTGGCGAGCAGTACTTC. This sequence encodes CASSLKWGGEQYF. V usage is TRBV10-3 and J usage is TRBJ2-7, with D hard to call. Germline-derived CDR1 and CDR2 are ENHRY and SYGVKD. The V gene lost 10 bases and the J gene lost 6 bases, with 19 bases spanning the gap. CDR3 length: 13 amino acids.

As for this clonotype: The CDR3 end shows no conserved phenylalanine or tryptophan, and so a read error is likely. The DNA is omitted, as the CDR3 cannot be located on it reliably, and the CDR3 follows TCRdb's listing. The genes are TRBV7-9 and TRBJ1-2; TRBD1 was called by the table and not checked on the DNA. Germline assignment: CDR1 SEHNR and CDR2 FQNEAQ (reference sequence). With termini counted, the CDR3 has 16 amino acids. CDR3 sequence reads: CASSLVVGQGNYGCTL.

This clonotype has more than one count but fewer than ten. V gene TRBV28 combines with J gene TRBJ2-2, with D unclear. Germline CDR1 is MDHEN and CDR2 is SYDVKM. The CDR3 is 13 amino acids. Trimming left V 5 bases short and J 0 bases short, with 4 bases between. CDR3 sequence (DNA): TGTGCCAGCAGTCACGCGAACACCGGGGAGCTGTTTTTT. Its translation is CASSHANTGELFF.

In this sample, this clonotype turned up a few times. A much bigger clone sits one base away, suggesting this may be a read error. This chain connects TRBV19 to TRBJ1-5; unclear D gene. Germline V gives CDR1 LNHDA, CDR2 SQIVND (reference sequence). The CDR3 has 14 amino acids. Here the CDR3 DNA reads TGTGCCAATAGTATTCTCGGGTTGAATCAGCCCCAGCATTTT. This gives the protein CANSILGLNQPQHF. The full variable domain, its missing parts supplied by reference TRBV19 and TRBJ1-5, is DGGITQSPKYLFRKEGQNVTLSCEQNLNHDAMYWYRQDPGQGLRLIYYSQIVNDFQKGDIAEGYSVSREKKESFPLTVTSAQKNPTAFYLCANSILGLNQPQHFGDGTRLSIL.

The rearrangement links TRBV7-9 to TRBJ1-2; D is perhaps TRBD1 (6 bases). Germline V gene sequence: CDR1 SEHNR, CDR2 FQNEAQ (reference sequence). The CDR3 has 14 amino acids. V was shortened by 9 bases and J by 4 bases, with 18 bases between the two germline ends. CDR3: CASTYTGGSYGYTF. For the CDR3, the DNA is TGTGCCAGTACCTACACCGGGGGCTCCTATGGCTACACCTTC.

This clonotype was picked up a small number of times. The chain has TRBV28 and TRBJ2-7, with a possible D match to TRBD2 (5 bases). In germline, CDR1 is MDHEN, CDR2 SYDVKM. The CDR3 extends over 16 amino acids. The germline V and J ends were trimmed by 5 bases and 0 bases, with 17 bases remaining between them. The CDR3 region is CASSTTLGGYSYEQYF. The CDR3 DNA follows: TGTGCCAGCAGTACGACTCTTGGCGGGTACTCCTACGAGCAGTACTTC.

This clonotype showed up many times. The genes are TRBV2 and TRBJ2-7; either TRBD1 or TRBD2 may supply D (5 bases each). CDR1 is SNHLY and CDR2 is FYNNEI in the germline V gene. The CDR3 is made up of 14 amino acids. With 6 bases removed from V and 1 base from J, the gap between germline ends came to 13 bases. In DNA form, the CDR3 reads TGTGCCAGCAGGGCCGGGACGTCGTCCTACGAGCAGTACTTC. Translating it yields CASRAGTSSYEQYF.

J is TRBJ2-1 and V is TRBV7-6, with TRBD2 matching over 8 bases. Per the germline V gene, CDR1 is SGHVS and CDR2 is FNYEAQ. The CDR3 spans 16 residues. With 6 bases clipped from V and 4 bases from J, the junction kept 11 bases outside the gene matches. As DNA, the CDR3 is TGTGCCAGCAGTCCCCTCGGGGGGGGACGTTACAATGAGCAGTTCTTC. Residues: CASSPLGGGRYNEQFF.

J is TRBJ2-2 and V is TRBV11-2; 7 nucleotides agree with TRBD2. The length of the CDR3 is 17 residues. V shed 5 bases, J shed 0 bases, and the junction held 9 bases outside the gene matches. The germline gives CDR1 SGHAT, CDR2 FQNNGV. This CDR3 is CASSPGGWRTNTGELFF. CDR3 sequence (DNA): TGTGCCAGCAGCCCCGGGGGGTGGCGGACGAACACCGGGGAGCTGTTTTTT. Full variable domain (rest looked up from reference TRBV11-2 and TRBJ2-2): EAGVAQSPRYKIIEKRQSVAFWCNPISGHATLYWYQQILGQGPKLLIQFQNNGVVDDSQLPKDRFSAERLKGVDSTLKIQPAKLEDSAVYLCASSPGGWRTNTGELFFGEGSRLTVL.

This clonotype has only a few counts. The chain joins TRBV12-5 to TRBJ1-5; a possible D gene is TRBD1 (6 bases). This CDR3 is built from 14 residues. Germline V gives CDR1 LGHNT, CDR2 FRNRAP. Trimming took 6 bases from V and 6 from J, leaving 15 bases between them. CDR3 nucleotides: TGTGCTAGTGGCGCCGGGGGCTGGGGTCAGCCCCAGCATTTT. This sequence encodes CASGAGGWGQPQHF.

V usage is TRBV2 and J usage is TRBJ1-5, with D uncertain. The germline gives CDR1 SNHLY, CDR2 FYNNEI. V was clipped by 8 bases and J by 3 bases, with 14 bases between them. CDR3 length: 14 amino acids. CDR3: CASQVGQDNQPQHF. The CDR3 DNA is TGTGCCAGCCAAGTAGGTCAGGACAATCAGCCCCAGCATTTT.

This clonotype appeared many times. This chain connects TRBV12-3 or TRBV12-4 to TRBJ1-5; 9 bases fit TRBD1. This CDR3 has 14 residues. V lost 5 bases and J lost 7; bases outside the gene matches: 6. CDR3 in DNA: TGTGCCAGCAGTCGTGGACAGGGGCCGCAGCCCCAGCATTTT. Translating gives CASSRGQGPQPQHF.

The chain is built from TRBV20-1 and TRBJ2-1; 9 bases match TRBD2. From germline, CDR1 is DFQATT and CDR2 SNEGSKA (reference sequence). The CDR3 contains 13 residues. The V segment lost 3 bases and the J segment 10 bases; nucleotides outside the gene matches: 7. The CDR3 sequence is CSARGGGAREQFF. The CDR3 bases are TGCAGTGCTAGGGGCGGGGGGGCGAGGGAGCAGTTCTTC.

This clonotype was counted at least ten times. The CDR3, as DNA: TGTGCCAGCAGCGTACAGGGCACGAACACTGAAGCTTTCTTT. It yields the protein CASSVQGTNTEAFF. The rearrangement uses TRBV9 and TRBJ1-1; tentatively, D is TRBD1 (5 bases). The V and J ends lost 1 base and 1 base respectively, with 8 bases between them. CDR1 and CDR2 from the germline V gene are SGDLS and YYNGEE. The CDR3 has 14 residues. The full variable domain, in which reference TRBV9 and TRBJ1-1 provide the parts outside the CDR3, is DSGVTQTPKHLITATGQRVTLRCSPRSGDLSVYWYQQSLDQGLQFLIQYYNGEERAKGNILERFSAQQFPDLHSELNLSSLELGDSALYFCASSVQGTNTEAFFGQGTRLTVV.

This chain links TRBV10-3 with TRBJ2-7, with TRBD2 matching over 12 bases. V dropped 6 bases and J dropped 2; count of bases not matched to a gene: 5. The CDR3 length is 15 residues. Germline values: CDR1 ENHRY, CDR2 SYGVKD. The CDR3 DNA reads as TGTGCCATCAGAGTGACTAGCGGGAGTCCCTACGAGCAGTACTTC. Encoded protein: CAIRVTSGSPYEQYF.